Presented here are 26 T cell receptor beta chains from one specimen sequenced in a study of T cells in Graves' hyperthyroidism and ophthalmopathy. Amplification of TCR beta CDR3 regions used RNA as the template. With the HTBI primer set, the TCR CDR3 went through a first round of RT-PCR. TCRdb reanalysed the multiplex PCR reads using MiXCR and keeps one entry per CDR3 protein. The table shows 660,000 or so distinct CDR3 sequences, with about 45% occurring only once. Sequencing input: peripheral blood or thyroid tissue (not recorded which). The receptors come from an adult man with Graves' disease, either hyperthyroidism or ophthalmopathy (not recorded which).

As concerns this clonotype: A read error may be the cause here, since a much bigger clone is one base away. It is likely a read error, because the conserved phenylalanine at the end of the CDR3 is missing. The chain combines TRBV2 with TRBJ1-3; D uncertain. V was trimmed by 5 bases and J by 0 bases, leaving 11 bases between them. CDR1 is SNHLY, CDR2 FYNNEI, per germline. The CDR3 is 15 residues long. DNA for the CDR3: TGTGCCAGCAGTCCTAGACTCAACTCTGGAAACACCATATATTCT. Translated: CASSPRLNSGNTIYS.

The V call is TRBV9, the J call TRBJ1-3; a possible D gene is TRBD1 (6 bases). V was shortened by 3 bases and J by 4 bases, with 17 bases between the two germline ends. Germline-derived CDR1 and CDR2 are SGDLS and YYNGEE. The length of the CDR3 is 16 residues. The CDR3 here is CASSASRTEQGNTIYF. In nucleotides, the CDR3 is TGTGCCAGCAGCGCTTCTCGGACAGAGCAAGGAAACACCATATATTTT. The complete variable domain, with remaining parts taken from reference TRBV9 and TRBJ1-3, reads DSGVTQTPKHLITATGQRVTLRCSPRSGDLSVYWYQQSLDQGLQFLIQYYNGEERAKGNILERFSAQQFPDLHSELNLSSLELGDSALYFCASSASRTEQGNTIYFGEGSWLTVV.

This chain uses TRBV29-1 with TRBJ1-1; 7 positions match TRBD1. Germline CDR1 and CDR2: SQVTM and ANQGSEA. After removal of 8 bases from V and 3 bases from J, the junction contained 12 bases not matched to a gene. The CDR3 has 14 amino acids. CDR3 nucleotides: TGCAGCTTGAGGACAGGAATTGAGGACACTGAAGCTTTCTTT. Translating it yields CSLRTGIEDTEAFF. Based on the CDR3 plus reference TRBV29-1 and TRBJ1-1, the full variable domain is SAVISQKPSRDICQRGTSLTIQCQVDSQVTMMFWYRQQPGQSLTLIATANQGSEATYESGFVIDKFPISRPNLTFSTLTVSNMSPEDSSIYLCSLRTGIEDTEAFFGQGTRLTVV.

In this sample, this clonotype turned up once. The chain is built from TRBV6-1 and TRBJ1-3; D is ambiguous. Trimming took 6 bases from V and 0 from J, leaving 18 bases between them. This CDR3 has 17 amino acids. In germline, CDR1 is MNHNS, CDR2 SASEGT. This chain's CDR3 is CASRPLQITASGNTIYF. The CDR3 DNA follows: TGTGCCAGCAGACCCCTCCAGATCACCGCCTCTGGAAACACCATATATTTT.

This chain joins TRBV7-9 and TRBJ2-7; 10 nucleotides align to TRBD2. After removal of 5 bases from V and 5 bases from J, the junction contained 21 bases not matched to a gene. CDR1 SEHNR and CDR2 FQNEAQ come from the germline V gene (reference sequence). This CDR3 is 19 amino acids long. For the CDR3, the DNA is TGTGCCAGCAGCCTCGCGGCCGGGACTAGCGTGGGTAAGCCCCACGAGCAGTACTTC. It translates to CASSLAAGTSVGKPHEQYF.

The J gene is TRBJ2-7, the V gene TRBV12-3 or TRBV12-4; the match to TRBD2 covers 8 bases. V lost 2 bases to trimming and J lost 1 base; unmatched junction nucleotides: 7. The CDR3 runs 16 residues. DNA for the CDR3: TGTGCCAGCAGTTTAAGGGCGGGGGGCCGATCCTACGAGCAGTACTTC. Protein sequence: CASSLRAGGRSYEQYF.

This clonotype was detected only a few times. The V and J genes are TRBV20-1 and TRBJ2-5, with unresolved D. This CDR3 is built from 14 residues. Between the trimmed V and J ends, which lost 4 bases and 3 bases, there was a span of 15 bases. Germline values: CDR1 DFQATT, CDR2 SNEGSKA (reference sequence). The CDR3 coding sequence is TGCAGTGCTAACACCAGATCTGGCAAAGAGACCCAGTACTTC. This codes for CSANTRSGKETQYF.

V and J are TRBV2 and TRBJ2-5, with TRBD2 as a possible D gene (5 bases). The V gene's germline CDR1 is SNHLY and CDR2 FYNNEI. The V end was cut by 6 bases, the J end by 5 bases, with 22 bases between. CDR3 length equals 16 residues. Here the CDR3 DNA reads TGTGCCAGCAGGGACTCCTCTGGGGTGGGGAGTGAGACCCAGTACTTC. This codes for CASRDSSGVGSETQYF.

This clonotype was picked up one time. No conserved phenylalanine or tryptophan is present at the end of the CDR3, so a read error is the likely explanation. Because the CDR3's place on the DNA is in doubt, the DNA is left out and the CDR3 is given as listed by TCRdb. The chain is built from TRBV7-9 and TRBJ1-4; TRBD1 is the table's D call and was not checked against the DNA. Per germline, CDR1 SEHNR and CDR2 FQNEAQ (reference sequence). 10 amino acids form the CDR3, both terminal residues included. The CDR3 here is CASSLRQGFY.

This clonotype was seen more than once but under ten times. This chain links TRBV5-1 with TRBJ2-7; D is undetermined. Looked up from germline, CDR1 is SGHRS and CDR2 is YFSETQ. Trimming pared 3 bases from V and 1 base from J, leaving 14 bases between. The CDR3 sequence is 15 residues long. CDR3 loop: CASSYSQEHSYEQYF. The CDR3 bases are TGCGCCAGCAGCTATTCTCAGGAGCATTCCTACGAGCAGTACTTC.

The V call is TRBV7-2, the J call TRBJ1-6; D unresolved. The V and J ends lost 1 base and 13 bases respectively, with 11 bases between them. Germline CDR1 and CDR2: SGHTA and FQGNSA. The CDR3 runs to 13 residues. The CDR3 DNA sequence: TGTGCCAGCAGCTTAGTGAGGGATCAGCCCCTCCACTTT. Translating it yields CASSLVRDQPLHF. The variable domain in full, completed from reference TRBV7-2 and TRBJ1-6, reads GAGVSQSPSNKVTEKGKDVELRCDPISGHTALYWYRQSLGQGLEFLIYFQGNSAPDKSGLPSDRFSAERTGGSVSTLTIQRTQQEDSAVYLCASSLVRDQPLHFGNGTRLTVT.

The genes are TRBV9 and TRBJ1-5; D may be TRBD1 (6 bases). Trimming cost V 0 bases and J 7 bases, with 14 bases left between them. CDR1 is SGDLS and CDR2 is YYNGEE in the germline V gene. This CDR3 has 15 amino acids. CDR3 residues: CASSVDGGPGQPQHF. In DNA form, the CDR3 reads TGTGCCAGCAGCGTAGATGGGGGGCCGGGGCAGCCCCAGCATTTT.

At least ten counts were recorded for this clonotype. The chain recombines TRBV10-3 with TRBJ2-5; D may match TRBD1 or TRBD2 (5 bases each). The germline CDR1 and CDR2 sequences are ENHRY and SYGVKD. The CDR3 is made up of 13 amino acids. V lost 10 bases and J lost 3, with 15 bases in between. The CDR3 nucleotides read TGTGCCACCGAGGACGGGACCGAAGAGACCCAGTACTTC. Protein product: CATEDGTEETQYF.

The J gene is TRBJ1-2, the V gene TRBV7-9; 11 bases agree with TRBD1. The CDR3 has 16 residues. Unmatched junction bases numbered 8, after V lost 1 base and J lost 7 bases. CDR1 is SEHNR, CDR2 FQNEAQ, per germline (reference sequence). CDR3 coding DNA: TGTGCCAGCAGCTTAGGGCTGGGACAGGGGGAGTCTGGCTACACCTTC. The encoded protein is CASSLGLGQGESGYTF. The full variable domain, rest sourced from reference TRBV7-9 and TRBJ1-2, is DTGVSQNPRHKITKRGQNVTFRCDPISEHNRLYWYRQTLGQGPEFLTYFQNEAQLEKSRLLSDRFSAERPKGSFSTLEIQRTEQGDSAMYLCASSLGLGQGESGYTFGSGTRLTVV.

Notes on this clonotype: One junction end does not reproduce the germline sequence, and a read error may be involved. The chain links TRBV25-1 to TRBJ1-2; D possibly corresponds to TRBD1 (6 bases). The CDR3 totals 13 residues. Germline V gene lookup returns CDR1 MGHDK and CDR2 SYGVNS. DNA for the CDR3: TGTACCAGCAGAGATCTAGTACAGGGTGGCTACACCTTC. Translated: CTSRDLVQGGYTF.

This clonotype has a handful of counts. The genes are TRBV25-1 and TRBJ2-5; TRBD2 aligns across 9 bases. The J call may be incorrect, as the DNA end agrees better with TRBJ2-1. There are 14 residues in the CDR3. Germline CDR1 and CDR2: MGHDK and SYGVNS. CDR3 sequence (DNA): TGTGCCAGCAGTGCTAGCGGGGCGAACAATGAGCAGTTCTTC. Its translation: CASSASGANNEQFF.

This clonotype was seen once. The chain is built from TRBV20-1 and TRBJ1-2, with D possibly being TRBD1 (5 bases). V lost 0 bases, J lost 3 bases, and 14 bases lay in between. CDR3 length equals 15 residues. Germline assignment: CDR1 DFQATT and CDR2 SNEGSKA (reference sequence). The CDR3 loop reads CSARDGTLGDYGYTF. CDR3 sequence (DNA): TGCAGTGCTAGAGATGGGACCTTAGGGGACTATGGCTACACCTTC.

This clonotype was recorded many times. The chain joins TRBV2 to TRBJ1-5; 9 bases are a match to TRBD1. Germline values: CDR1 SNHLY, CDR2 FYNNEI. CDR3 size: 14 residues. V gave up 6 bases and J gave up 3 bases; unmatched junction bases: 3. CDR3: CASRGTGNNQPQHF. The CDR3, as DNA: TGTGCCAGCAGGGGGACAGGGAACAATCAGCCCCAGCATTTT.

This clonotype was detected many times. The chain has TRBV5-1 and TRBJ2-7; unclear D gene. The germline V gene encodes CDR1 SGHRS and CDR2 YFSETQ. The CDR3 has 13 amino acids. The germline V and J ends were trimmed by 0 bases and 3 bases, with 7 bases remaining between them. The CDR3 loop reads CASSLGHHYEQYF. CDR3 DNA: TGCGCCAGCAGCTTGGGACATCACTACGAGCAGTACTTC.

A remark on this clonotype: One end of the junction is discordant with germline, which a read error may explain. This chain uses TRBV5-6 with TRBJ2-7, with 7 bases lining up with TRBD1. The germline V gene encodes CDR1 SGHDT and CDR2 YYEEEE. The CDR3 runs to 15 residues. The CDR3 region is CASSHPWGQSYEQCF. The CDR3 coding sequence is TGTGCCAGCAGCCATCCTTGGGGACAGTCCTACGAGCAGTGCTTC.

This clonotype appeared a few times. The chain is built from TRBV13 and TRBJ1-2; unclear D gene. Per germline, CDR1 PRHDT and CDR2 FYEKMQ (reference sequence). V gave up 3 bases and J gave up 0 bases, with 11 bases separating them. The CDR3 is 15 amino acids. CDR3 sequence (DNA): TGTGCCAGCAGCTTTGGGGATAGGACTAACTATGGCTACACCTTC. This sequence encodes CASSFGDRTNYGYTF.

This clonotype was seen repeatedly, ten times or more. The V and J genes are TRBV20-1 and TRBJ2-7, with TRBD1 identical over 10 bases. The CDR3 is 12 residues long. V lost 6 bases and J lost 5; bases outside the gene matches: 4. CDR1 is DFQATT, CDR2 SNEGSKA, per germline (reference sequence). The CDR3, as DNA: TGCAGTGCCAGGGACAGGGGCAACGAGCAGTACTTC. Translating it yields CSARDRGNEQYF.

In this sample, this clonotype turned up a few times. This chain joins TRBV7-2 and TRBJ1-1; 8 nucleotides match TRBD1. The CDR3 consists of 15 residues. V was pared by 3 bases and J by 0 bases, with 3 bases of the junction left unmatched. CDR1 and CDR2 from the germline V gene are SGHTA and FQGNSA. The CDR3 spells CASSLDRELNTEAFF. The DNA for the CDR3 is TGTGCCAGCAGCTTGGACAGGGAGCTGAACACTGAAGCTTTCTTT.

This clonotype has more than one count but fewer than ten. The chain carries TRBV29-1 and TRBJ1-1, with 9 bases lining up with TRBD1. Germline CDR1 reads SQVTM; CDR2 reads ANQGSEA. V shed 5 bases and J 0 bases; nucleotides not matched to a gene: 7. The CDR3 totals 15 residues. CDR3 nucleotides: TGCAGCGTTCGGCCCCGGACAGGGGTGAACACTGAAGCTTTCTTT. As protein: CSVRPRTGVNTEAFF.

Notes on this clonotype: The junction departs from germline at one end; a sequencing error may be responsible. V and J are TRBV24-1 and TRBJ2-7; tentatively, D is TRBD1 (5 bases). The V gene's germline CDR1 is KGHDR and CDR2 SFDVKD. CDR3 length equals 14 residues. This CDR3 is CASSFSRGSYEQYF. The CDR3 coding sequence is TGTGCCAGCAGTTTTTCAAGGGGCAGCTACGAGCAGTACTTC.

V gene TRBV20-1 combines with J gene TRBJ2-2, with a possible D match to TRBD1 (6 bases). This CDR3 has 13 residues. Germline loops: CDR1 DFQATT, CDR2 SNEGSKA (reference sequence). Between the trimmed V and J ends, which lost 0 bases and 8 bases, there was a span of 10 bases. CDR3 nucleotide sequence: TGCAGTGCTAGAGATTGGGGGACAGGGGAGCTGTTTTTT. Encoded protein: CSARDWGTGELFF.